This TCR beta chain is drawn from a study of blood T cells in healthy people across ages. Study-wide points: There was a strong correlation between TCR beta diversity and naive T cell percentage.

Together with a sample-barcoded 5' primer, a J-beta primer mix was included in a second PCR lasting about 7 to 12 cycles. Via MiXCR, TCRdb re-called the 5' RACE reads, giving one row per CDR3 protein. The sample yields 450,000 to 700,000 distinct CDR3 sequences, 25% to 30% seen once. This CDR3 region has 15 residues. Looked up from germline, CDR1 is SQVTM and CDR2 is ANQGSEA. V was shortened by 1 base and J by 2 bases, with 12 bases between the two germline ends. This clonotype showed up just a few times. Antigen unknown. Sequenced: blood. The chain recombines TRBV29-1 with TRBJ2-1; D is possibly TRBD1 (6 bases). The receptor's source is a woman aged 70 to 79 in good health. CDR3 region: CSVEGQGSPYNEQFF. CDR3 nucleotide sequence: TGCAGCGTTGAAGGGCAGGGGTCCCCCTACAATGAGCAGTTCTTC.